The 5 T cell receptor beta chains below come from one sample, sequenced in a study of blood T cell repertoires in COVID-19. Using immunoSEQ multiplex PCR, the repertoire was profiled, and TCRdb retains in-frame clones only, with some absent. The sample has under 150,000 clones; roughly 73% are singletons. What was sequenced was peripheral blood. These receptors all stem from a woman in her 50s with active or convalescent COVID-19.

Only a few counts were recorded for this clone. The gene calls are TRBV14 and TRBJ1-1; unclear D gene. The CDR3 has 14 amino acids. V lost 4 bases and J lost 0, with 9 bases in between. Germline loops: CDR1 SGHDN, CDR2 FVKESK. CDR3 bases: TGTGCCAGCAGCCGAGCGGGGATGAACACTGAAGCTTTCTTT. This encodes CASSRAGMNTEAFF.

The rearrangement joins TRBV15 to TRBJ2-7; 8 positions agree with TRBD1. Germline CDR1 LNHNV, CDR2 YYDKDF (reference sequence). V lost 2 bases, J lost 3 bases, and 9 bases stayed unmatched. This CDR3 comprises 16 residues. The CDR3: CATSRRDRSRDYEQYF. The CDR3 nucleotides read TGTGCCACCAGCAGACGGGACAGGTCGAGGGACTACGAGCAGTACTTC.

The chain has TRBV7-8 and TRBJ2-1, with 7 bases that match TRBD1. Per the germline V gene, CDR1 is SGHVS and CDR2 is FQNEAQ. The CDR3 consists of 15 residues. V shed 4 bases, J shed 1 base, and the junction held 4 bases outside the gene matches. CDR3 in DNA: TGTGCCAGCAGCTCTGACAGGGCTTCCTACAATGAGCAGTTCTTC. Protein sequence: CASSSDRASYNEQFF.

CDR3 residues: CASGRGGDTGELFF. The CDR3 DNA reads as TGTGCCAGTGGCCGCGGCGGGGACACCGGGGAGCTGTTTTTT. The chain is built from TRBV3-1 (or the pseudogene TRBV3-2) and TRBJ2-2, with D maybe TRBD2 (6 bases). CDR3 length: 14 residues. V was pared by 9 bases and J by 3 bases, with 14 bases between. CDR1 and CDR2 (germline): LGHDT, YNNKEL (reference sequence).

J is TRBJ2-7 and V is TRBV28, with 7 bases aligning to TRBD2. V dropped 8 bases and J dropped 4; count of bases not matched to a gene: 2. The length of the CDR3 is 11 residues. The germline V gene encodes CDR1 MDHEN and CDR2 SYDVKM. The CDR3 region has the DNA TGTGCCAGCTGGGGGGGGTACGAGCAGTACTTC. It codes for CASWGGYEQYF.